This T cell receptor (beta chain) was obtained from a study of Ad26.COV2.S vaccination and SARS-CoV-2 variants. The overall study: Dosing was one shot or two shots 56 days apart.

In this sample, this clone turned up a few times. What it recognizes is unknown. General study points: Vaccinees and placebo recipients showed similar non-spike TCR breadth. The TCR breadth and depth analyses may have produced an underestimate of total T cell responses.

TCRdb's copy holds only in-frame clones and misses some; the assay was immunoSEQ multiplex PCR. The sample includes more than 300,000 clones, 65% to 90% of them seen just once. This sample's treatment: 15 to 20 received Ad26.COV2.S at low or high dose, single or two shots; 5 received placebo; per-sample allocation not given. Day 63 following the first vaccine or placebo injection was when the samples were taken. Within Boston, the person who donated was an adult of 18-55 years. The germline V gene encodes CDR1 ENHRY and CDR2 SYGVKD. Trimming removed 0 bases from V and 4 bases from J, with 7 bases in between. The CDR3 is 14 amino acids.

Sequenced material: peripheral blood, taken in a trial of Ad26.COV2.S vaccine versus placebo. The chain combines TRBV10-3 with TRBJ1-3, with no clear D. The TCR was taken from a person aged 18-60 years who received the Ad26.COV2.S COVID-19 vaccine or a placebo. CDR3 amino acids: CAISESILGNTIYF. The CDR3 DNA is TGTGCCATCAGTGAGTCTATCTTAGGAAACACCATATATTTT.